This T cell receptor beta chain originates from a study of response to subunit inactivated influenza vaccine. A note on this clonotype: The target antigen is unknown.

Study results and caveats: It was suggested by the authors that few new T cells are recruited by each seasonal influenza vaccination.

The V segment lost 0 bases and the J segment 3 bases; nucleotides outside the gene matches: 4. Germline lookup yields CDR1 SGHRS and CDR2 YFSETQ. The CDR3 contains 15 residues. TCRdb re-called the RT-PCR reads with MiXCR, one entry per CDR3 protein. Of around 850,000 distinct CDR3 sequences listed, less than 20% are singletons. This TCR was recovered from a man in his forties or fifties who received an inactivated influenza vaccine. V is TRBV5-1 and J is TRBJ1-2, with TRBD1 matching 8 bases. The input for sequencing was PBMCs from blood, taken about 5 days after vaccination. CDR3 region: CASSLGTGHDYGYTF. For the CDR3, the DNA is TGCGCCAGCAGCTTGGGGACAGGGCACGACTATGGCTACACCTTC.